Listed below are T cell receptor beta chains from one sample, sequenced in a study of early stage breast cancer tumors. Profiling relied on immunoSEQ multiplex PCR, and the TCRdb table lists in-frame clones only, not all of them. The repertoire consists of about 31,000 clones, with over 70% occurring once and the leading ten covering 4.7%. Sequenced sample: blood. The receptors here all came from a person in their forties with breast cancer. Both conserved end residues are part of each CDR3. A D gene is named only where the DNA matches it firmly. Only some rows state a clone size, as once, few, many or a class for expanded clones.

>-|-|TRBJ2-1|TRBV9
TGTGCCAGCAGCGTTTCCGGGAGCCTAGATGAGCAGTTCTTC
CASSVSGSLDEQFF
>-|-|TRBJ2-7|TRBV27
TGTGCCAGCAGTCGGTGGGGGCCATACGAGCAGTACTTC
CASSRWGPYEQYF
>-|-|TRBJ2-3|TRBV2
TGTGCCAGCAGTGATGTGGGAGTAAGAACAGATACGCAGTATTTT
CASSDVGVRTDTQYF
>-|-|TRBJ2-5|TRBV19
TGTGCCAGTAGTATCACACAAGAGACCCAGTACTTC
CASSITQETQYF
>few|-|TRBJ2-7|TRBV6-6
TGTGCCAGCACTAGCCAGGGGACGGGAAACGAGCAGTACTTC
CASTSQGTGNEQYF
>few|-|TRBJ2-3|TRBV28
TGTGCCAGCAGTCTCCCCGGGACGACCACAGATACGCAGTATTTT
CASSLPGTTTDTQYF
>-|TRBD2|TRBJ2-1|TRBV6-5
TGTGCCAGCAGTTACCTCCCGGGGGGTGAGCAGTTCTTC
CASSYLPGGEQFF
>-|TRBD2|TRBJ2-2|TRBV27
TGTGCCAGCAGACAGATAAGCGGGAGGCTGAACACCGGGGAGCTGTTTTTT
CASRQISGRLNTGELFF
>once|-|TRBJ2-3|TRBV7-2
TGTGCCAGCAGCTTATTTTTAGACCTCACAGATACGCAGTATTTT
CASSLFLDLTDTQYF
>once|-|TRBJ2-7|TRBV2
TGTGCCAGCTGGGCAGGACGTAGCCGATCCTACGAGCAGTACTTC
CASWAGRSRSYEQYF
>-|-|TRBJ1-1|TRBV28
TGTGCCAGCAGTTTAGTAGGCACTGAAGCTTTCTTT
CASSLVGTEAFF
>-|-|TRBJ2-1|TRBV4-2
TGTGCCAGCAGCCAAGAAGCTTACAATGAGCAGTTCTTC
CASSQEAYNEQFF
>-|TRBD2|TRBJ2-1|TRBV19
TGTGCCAGTAAATCGAATGGGGCGGGAGATAGCTCCTACAATGAGCAGTTCTTC
CASKSNGAGDSSYNEQFF
>-|-|TRBJ2-7|TRBV7-2
TGTGCCAGCAGCTCTGACACATCGGGCAAAAACTACGAGCAGTACTTC
CASSSDTSGKNYEQYF
>-|-|TRBJ2-2|TRBV7-2
TGTGCCAGCAGCTTAGCCGGGGTAAACACCGGGGAGCTGTTTTTT
CASSLAGVNTGELFF
>once|-|TRBJ2-1|TRBV6-1
TGTGCCAGCAGTGAAAGGGCCGAGCAGTTCTTC
CASSERAEQFF
>-|TRBD2|TRBJ2-5|TRBV5-1
TGCGCCAGCAGCTCCCTAGGATGGACTAGCGGGAGTGGAGAGACCCAGTACTTC
CASSSLGWTSGSGETQYF
>-|-|TRBJ2-2|TRBV28
TGTGCCAGCATCAGGGGCCAGAACACCGGGGAGCTGTTTTTT
CASIRGQNTGELFF
>-|TRBD1|TRBJ1-1|TRBV7-8
TGTGCCAGCAGCCCGCGGACAGGGGTGGCTTTCTTT
CASSPRTGVAFF
>few|TRBD1|TRBJ1-2|TRBV11-3
TGTGCCAGCAGCTCCCGACAGGGAGATGGCTACACCTTC
CASSSRQGDGYTF
>-|-|TRBJ1-3|TRBV7-9
TGTGCCAGCAGCCCCCCGCCACGATTTGGAAACACCATATATTTT
CASSPPPRFGNTIYF
>-|TRBD1|TRBJ2-2|TRBV18
TGTGCCAGCTCATCCGGACAGGGGGCTTCGAGCACCGGGGAGCTGTTTTTT
CASSSGQGASSTGELFF